This T cell receptor beta chain was recorded in a study of blood T cell repertoires in COVID-19. Whole-study context: The United States, Italy and Spain provided the acute and convalescent COVID-19 samples. Sources were T cells, B-cell-depleted T cells, or PBMCs; the material itself was cDNA or gDNA.

Method: immunoSEQ multiplex PCR; TCRdb's copy keeps in-frame clones and lacks some. The sample includes approximately 91,000 clones, around 75% seen only once; the top ten take 24%. V gave up 2 bases and J gave up 13 bases, with 12 bases separating them. Germline V gives CDR1 SGHTA, CDR2 FQGTGA. This CDR3 region has 13 residues. The chain uses TRBV7-3 and TRBJ1-6; D not certain. The TCR originated in a man aged 65 to 85 with acute or convalescent COVID-19. Sequencing was carried out using peripheral blood. CDR3 region: CASSLAEGFPLHF. The CDR3 bases are TGTGCCAGCAGCTTAGCGGAGGGTTTCCCCCTCCACTTT.